Listed here are 2 T cell receptor beta chains from one sample, sequenced in a study of T cell repertoires in ileal Crohn's disease. Documented time point: neoterminal ileum biopsy at postoperative endoscopy, about 6 months after surgery. Generated by immunoSEQ multiplex PCR, the TCRdb table keeps only in-frame clones and is missing some. The sample includes 15,000 to 20,000 clones, approximately 70% of them seen just once. Sequenced: ileal tissue. Every receptor here comes from an adult with Crohn's disease.

This clone appeared a single time. The genes are TRBV7-3 and TRBJ2-5; D perhaps matches TRBD1 (7 bases). CDR1 is SGHTA, CDR2 FQGTGA, per germline. The CDR3 has 19 amino acids. V shed 6 bases and J shed 2 bases, with 28 bases lying between them. In DNA, the CDR3 is TGTGCCAGCAGTTACCCCCAGGGGACCGTCAGGGGGGTACAAGAGACCCAGTACTTC. As protein: CASSYPQGTVRGVQETQYF.

V gene TRBV6-5 combines with J gene TRBJ2-5; the D gene is possibly TRBD1 (5 bases). The CDR3 runs to 15 residues. V was shortened by 0 bases and J by 5 bases, with 13 bases between the two germline ends. Germline CDR1 is MNHEY and CDR2 is SVGAGI. The CDR3 DNA follows: TGTGCCAGCAGTTACTCGATCCAGGGTGGGGAGACCCAGTACTTC. Protein: CASSYSIQGGETQYF.